The T cell receptor beta chain under discussion was sequenced for a study of CD4 T cells in relation to SARS-CoV-2 and coronaviruses. Turning to this clone: Its antigen is not known.

Profiled with immunoSEQ multiplex PCR; TCRdb holds only in-frame clones, not every one. The repertoire holds under 25,000 clones, with around 80% as singletons. Before the COVID-19 pandemic, during about 2010-2018, CD4+ T cells were taken from unexposed donors. The cells were cultured for less than twelve days before CD4+ T cells were isolated. On days 3 and 7, cultures got half fresh IL-2 medium. The V end lost 8 bases, the J end lost 2 bases, and 12 bases lay between the germline ends. The CDR3 totals 14 residues. Per the germline V gene, CDR1 is SNHLY and CDR2 is FYNNEI. The clonotype was recovered from a human donor in good health. The chain couples TRBV2 to TRBJ2-2; D ambiguous. The sequenced sample was CD4+ T cells from PBMCs, cultured in vitro. The CDR3 nucleotides are TGTGCCAGCCTAAGGGCTGCCAACACCGGGGAGCTGTTTTTT. It yields the protein CASLRAANTGELFF.